This TCR beta chain was identified in a study of a mutant IDH1 vaccine in newly diagnosed glioma (TCRdb year 2021). About the full investigation: Of the 32 patients who were treated, approximately 60% were male and approximately 38% were female, and the mean age was approximately 40 years. For exploratory analyses, around 23 treated patients had longitudinal TCRB deep sequencing done wherever samples were available. Prior to enrollment, standard therapy consisting of radiotherapy alone, temozolomide alone, or radiochemotherapy with temozolomide had been administered to patients, with the combination being received by most patients. Peripheral blood was collected at six visits: V03 (baseline), V05, V07, V10, V12 and V13.

Receptor libraries were prepared by the immunoSEQ multiplex PCR assay. Rearranged TCR beta chain sequences were amplified with the hsTCRB Kit following the manufacturer's protocol. Sequencing of TCRB libraries was carried out on an Illumina MiSeq. The original methods were these. The proprietary platform of the kit vendor was used for demultiplexing, trimming and gene mapping. TCRdb mirrors the immuneACCESS table, restricted to in-frame sequences. Some clones are absent from its copies; in checked studies, under half trace to an unresolved V gene, and the reason for the others is unknown. V and J calls and clone size follow that table, whereas D and trimming were derived from the DNA. For this sample there are tens of thousands of clones; approximately 80% appear just once. 15% to 20% of the sample is in the top ten clones. V is cut by 3 bases and J by 3 bases, and the space between the germline ends is 14 bases. The CDR3 contains 15 residues, cysteine and phenylalanine counted. Only the CDR3 portion is preserved as DNA: 45 bases, with reading frame beginning at the first base. CDR1 and CDR2, per the germline V gene, are MGHRA and YSYEKL.

About this clone: Its binding antigen is unknown. Within one base of it there is no much larger clone, and no base qualities were kept.

The study at large found these results: Across multiple MHC alleles, vaccine-induced immune responses were seen in around 94% of patients. According to the authors, sample limitations meant that analyses of patient blood samples could not be reproduced. PBMC samples for TCRB deep sequencing were selected based on availability. Changes in the top peripheral T cell clonotypes picked up by TCRB sequencing did not appear to be linked to pseudoprogression.

Interpreted using the paper, the time point label stands for: baseline, week 1 (first vaccination visit). What this sample's treatment or condition label stands for: pre-vaccination baseline after standard-of-care therapy. All donors had newly diagnosed IDH1-mutant astrocytomas of WHO grade 3 or 4 that showed loss of nuclear ATRX. The samples were drawn from NOA16, a multicentre, single-arm, open-label phase I trial in Germany that tested a mutant IDH1 peptide vaccine in humans for the first time. Visit V03 blood draws served as the baseline sample for immunogenicity testing. Genomic DNA for TCRB sequencing was extracted from EDTA blood using the DNeasy Blood and Tissue Kit.

The rearrangement joined TRBV4-1 to TRBJ1-2; TRBD1 is perhaps the D gene, given 6 matching bases. Sequenced here: PBMCs, sampled from a glioma patient treated with radiotherapy, temozolomide or both. This TCR was sampled from a man under 40 with glioma. The CDR3 protein: CASSHPQGAHYGYTF. The DNA reads as follows: TGCGCCAGCAGCCACCCACAGGGAGCCCACTATGGCTACACCTTC.